The 23 T cell receptor beta chains in this list originate from one sample, sequenced in a study of blood T cell repertoires in COVID-19. Assay used: immunoSEQ multiplex PCR; TCRdb lists only in-frame clones, some missing. Of about 97,000 clones listed, 92% were seen once; the top ten hold under 2%. Specimen: peripheral blood. The receptors come from a woman aged 45-60 years with COVID-19, enrolled during active disease.

The chain has TRBV18 and TRBJ1-1; 8 positions agree with TRBD1. CDR3 length: 13 amino acids. The V segment lost 5 bases and the J segment 1 base; nucleotides outside the gene matches: 0. In germline, CDR1 is KGHSH, CDR2 LQKENI. CDR3 bases: TGTGCCAGCTCAGGACAGGGGAACACTGAAGCTTTCTTT. As protein: CASSGQGNTEAFF.

The rearrangement joins TRBV6-6 to TRBJ2-6, with no clear D. The CDR3 loop spans 15 amino acids. The germline V gene has CDR1 MNHNY and CDR2 SVGAGI (reference sequence). Between the trimmed V and J ends, which lost 2 bases and 3 bases, there was a span of 8 bases. CDR3 in DNA: TGTGCCAGCAGTTACGTGTCCTTTGGGGCCAACGTCCTGACTTTC. Translated, it gives CASSYVSFGANVLTF.

This clone has more than one count but fewer than ten. The rearrangement links TRBV5-6 to TRBJ2-2; 9 bases line up with TRBD1. The CDR3 is made up of 15 amino acids. Germline loops: CDR1 SGHDT, CDR2 YYEEEE. After removal of 1 base from V and 6 bases from J, the junction contained 4 bases not matched to a gene. CDR3 sequence (DNA): TGTGCCAGCAGCTTGTTAGGGACAGGGTCCGGGGAGCTGTTTTTT. It codes for CASSLLGTGSGELFF.

V is TRBV4-2 and J is TRBJ1-3; the match to TRBD1 covers 7 bases. V was clipped by 7 bases and J by 6 bases; unmatched bases: 12. CDR1 and CDR2 from the germline V gene are LGHNA and YNFKEQ. CDR3 length: 15 residues. The CDR3 DNA is TGTGCCAGCAAAGATAGACAGGGAGGTTTAAACACCATATATTTT. It is translated as CASKDRQGGLNTIYF.

The count of this clone is one. J is TRBJ1-2 and V is TRBV5-6; 11 bases are a match to TRBD1. The CDR3 consists of 13 residues. The germline gives CDR1 SGHDT, CDR2 YYEEEE. Trimming at V came to 4 bases and at J to 4 bases, leaving 0 bases not matched to a gene. CDR3 amino acids: CASSGTGGYGYTF. CDR3 DNA sequence: TGTGCCAGCAGCGGGACAGGGGGCTATGGCTACACCTTC.

This chain connects TRBV7-2 to TRBJ1-5; 8 nucleotides align to TRBD1. V lost 0 bases and J lost 3; bases outside the gene matches: 4. CDR3 length: 16 amino acids. Germline assignment: CDR1 SGHTA and CDR2 FQGNSA. This CDR3 reads CASSLADRAFNQPQHF. The CDR3 nucleotides are TGTGCCAGCAGCTTAGCGGACAGGGCGTTCAATCAGCCCCAGCATTTT.

The rearrangement uses TRBV7-2 and TRBJ2-7; 7 positions agree with TRBD1. The ends lost 2 bases at V and 6 bases at J; junction bases unmatched: 4. This CDR3 is 13 amino acids long. Per the germline V gene, CDR1 is SGHTA and CDR2 is FQGNSA. For the CDR3, the DNA is TGTGCCAGCAGCTTATTTGCAGGGGGCGAGCAGTACTTC. As protein: CASSLFAGGEQYF.

The chain has TRBV5-1 and TRBJ1-1; possibly TRBD1 for D (5 bases). CDR3 length equals 14 residues. Germline CDR1 SGHRS, CDR2 YFSETQ. Trimming took off 3 bases at V and 1 base at J, with 10 bases between the two ends. The CDR3: CASSWRGENTEAFF. In DNA, the CDR3 is TGCGCCAGCAGCTGGCGGGGGGAGAACACTGAAGCTTTCTTT.

The chain carries TRBV10-1 and TRBJ2-2; 12 nucleotides agree with TRBD2. V lost 3 bases to trimming and J lost 7 bases; unmatched junction nucleotides: 9. CDR3 length: 17 amino acids. Per the germline V gene, CDR1 is WNHNN and CDR2 is SYGVQD (reference sequence). DNA of the CDR3: TGCGCCAGCAGTGAAACTAGCGGGGGGATGACCCACGGGGAGCTGTTTTTT. Amino acid sequence: CASSETSGGMTHGELFF.

The V gene is TRBV7-9, the J gene TRBJ2-3, with TRBD2 as a possible D gene (5 bases). The CDR3 is made up of 15 amino acids. V shed 1 base and J shed 2 bases, with 10 bases lying between them. The V gene's germline CDR1 is SEHNR and CDR2 FQNEAQ (reference sequence). The CDR3 coding sequence is TGTGCCAGCAGCTTAGGGATAGCGTTCACAGATACGCAGTATTTT. This encodes CASSLGIAFTDTQYF.

The genes are TRBV7-8 and TRBJ2-5; 8 nucleotides line up with TRBD1. Germline CDR1 reads SGHVS; CDR2 reads FQNEAQ. V dropped 1 base and J dropped 4; count of bases not matched to a gene: 2. The length of the CDR3 is 14 residues. The CDR3 DNA reads as TGTGCCAGCAGCTTAGAGGACAGGGTAGAGACCCAGTACTTC. The encoded protein is CASSLEDRVETQYF.

This sequence joins TRBV19 and TRBJ1-5; D uncertain. Trimming removed 2 bases from V and 0 bases from J, with 11 bases in between. The CDR3 is 16 amino acids. Germline V gene lookup returns CDR1 LNHDA and CDR2 SQIVND (reference sequence). The CDR3 DNA follows: TGTGCCAGTAGTATAAGTTCGGGTTATAGCAATCAGCCCCAGCATTTT. This codes for CASSISSGYSNQPQHF.

The rearrangement joins TRBV6-5 to TRBJ1-1; D unresolved. The V end was cut by 7 bases, the J end by 4 bases, with 16 bases between. This CDR3 spans 14 amino acids. Germline V gene data show CDR1 as MNHEY and CDR2 as SVGAGI. The CDR3 is CASTGYPRGTEAFF. DNA of the CDR3: TGTGCCAGCACCGGATACCCGCGGGGCACTGAAGCTTTCTTT.

The chain is built from TRBV5-1 and TRBJ1-4, with 10 nucleotides matching TRBD1. V gave up 3 bases and J gave up 6 bases; unmatched junction bases: 2. From germline, CDR1 is SGHRS and CDR2 YFSETQ. The CDR3 spans 14 residues. CDR3 bases: TGCGCCAGCAGCTCCGGGACAGGGGATGAAAAACTGTTTTTT. This codes for CASSSGTGDEKLFF.

A remark on this clone: The junction and the germline gene differ at one end; a read error may be behind it. The chain carries TRBV5-1 and TRBJ2-5; 9 bases are a match to TRBD1. The germline V gene has CDR1 SGHRS and CDR2 YFSETQ. The CDR3 runs 16 residues. Here the CDR3 reads CASSLALPGQGITPDF. The DNA of the CDR3 is TGCGCCAGCAGCTTGGCCCTACCGGGACAGGGTATTACACCGGACTTC.

This clone was counted a few times. The chain couples TRBV5-4 to TRBJ2-7; D is possibly TRBD2 (6 bases). Deletions cut 0 bases from V and 6 bases from J, with 13 bases between. From germline, CDR1 is SGHNT and CDR2 YYREEE (reference sequence). This CDR3 is built from 14 residues. CDR3 in amino acids: CASSLEGMRGEQYF. The CDR3 DNA sequence: TGTGCCAGCAGCTTGGAAGGTATGCGGGGCGAGCAGTACTTC.

This clone was detected a few times. This chain links TRBV5-4 with TRBJ2-2; tentatively, D is TRBD1 (6 bases). Trimming removed 1 base at V and 6 bases at J, with 7 bases between. This CDR3 spans 13 amino acids. Germline CDR1 SGHNT, CDR2 YYREEE (reference sequence). CDR3 amino acids: CASSLTGPGELFF. CDR3 in DNA: TGTGCCAGCAGCTTGACAGGGCCCGGGGAGCTGTTTTTT.

CDR3 region: CASSGRTGGSYEQYF. In DNA, the CDR3 is TGTGCCAGCAGCGGTCGGACAGGGGGTTCCTACGAGCAGTACTTC. The chain has TRBV9 and TRBJ2-7, with 10 nucleotides matching TRBD1. V gave up 3 bases and J gave up 1 base; unmatched junction bases: 4. CDR3 length: 15 residues. CDR1 is SGDLS, CDR2 YYNGEE, per germline.

The chain links TRBV10-1 to TRBJ1-4; the D gene is possibly TRBD1 (6 bases). There are 14 residues in the CDR3. V gave up 6 bases and J gave up 7 bases, with 15 bases separating them. Germline loops: CDR1 WNHNN, CDR2 SYGVQD (reference sequence). The CDR3 region has the DNA TGCGCCAGCAGGTGGGCAGGGGCCACTGAAAAACTGTTTTTT. This encodes CASRWAGATEKLFF.

The chain recombines TRBV6-2 or TRBV6-3 with TRBJ1-2; D unclear. The CDR3 length is 15 residues. Germline V gene data show CDR1 as MNHEY and CDR2 as SVGEGT. Between the trimmed V and J ends, which lost 0 bases and 6 bases, there was a span of 14 bases. Here the CDR3 reads CASSYSSLPGDGYTF. CDR3 bases: TGTGCCAGCAGTTACTCTAGCCTCCCCGGAGATGGCTACACCTTC.

The CDR3 spells CASSLSIHYGYTF. In DNA form, the CDR3 reads TGTGCCAGCAGTTTATCCATCCACTATGGCTACACCTTC. The chain couples TRBV12-3 or TRBV12-4 to TRBJ1-2, with D unclear. The CDR3 length is 13 residues. V was shortened by 2 bases and J by 3 bases, with 7 bases between the two germline ends.

V usage is TRBV5-5 and J usage is TRBJ1-2; D possibly corresponds to TRBD1 (6 bases). The CDR3 consists of 14 residues. The germline CDR1 and CDR2 sequences are SGHKS and YYEKEE (reference sequence). The V gene lost 3 bases and the J gene lost 4 bases, with 13 bases spanning the gap. CDR3 residues: CASSSSTGFYGYTF. DNA for the CDR3: TGTGCCAGCAGCTCCTCGACAGGATTCTATGGCTACACCTTC.

The chain combines TRBV20-1 with TRBJ2-5; 11 bases align to TRBD2. CDR3 length equals 14 residues. After removal of 3 bases from V and 2 bases from J, the junction contained 2 bases not matched to a gene. CDR1 DFQATT and CDR2 SNEGSKA come from the germline V gene (reference sequence). This CDR3 reads CSASSGGDQETQYF. Here the CDR3 DNA reads TGCAGTGCTAGTAGCGGGGGGGATCAAGAGACCCAGTACTTC.